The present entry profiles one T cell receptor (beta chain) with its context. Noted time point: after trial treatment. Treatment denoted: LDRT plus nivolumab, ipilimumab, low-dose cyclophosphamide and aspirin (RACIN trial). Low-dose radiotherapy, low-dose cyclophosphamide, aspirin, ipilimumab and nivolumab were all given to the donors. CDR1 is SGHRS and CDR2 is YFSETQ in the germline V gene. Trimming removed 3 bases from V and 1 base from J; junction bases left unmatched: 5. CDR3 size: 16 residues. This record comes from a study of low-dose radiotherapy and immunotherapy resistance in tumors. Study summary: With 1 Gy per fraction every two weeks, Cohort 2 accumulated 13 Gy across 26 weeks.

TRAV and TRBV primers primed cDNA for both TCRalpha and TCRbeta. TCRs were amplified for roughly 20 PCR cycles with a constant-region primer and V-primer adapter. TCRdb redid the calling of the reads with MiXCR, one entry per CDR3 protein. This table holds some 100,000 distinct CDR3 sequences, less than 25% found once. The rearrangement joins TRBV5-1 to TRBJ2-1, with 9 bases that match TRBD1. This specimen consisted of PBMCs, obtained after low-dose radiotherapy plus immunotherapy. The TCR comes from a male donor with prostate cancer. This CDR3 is CASSSLTGGSYNEQFF. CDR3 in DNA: TGCGCCAGCAGCTCGTTGACAGGGGGGTCCTACAATGAGCAGTTCTTC.